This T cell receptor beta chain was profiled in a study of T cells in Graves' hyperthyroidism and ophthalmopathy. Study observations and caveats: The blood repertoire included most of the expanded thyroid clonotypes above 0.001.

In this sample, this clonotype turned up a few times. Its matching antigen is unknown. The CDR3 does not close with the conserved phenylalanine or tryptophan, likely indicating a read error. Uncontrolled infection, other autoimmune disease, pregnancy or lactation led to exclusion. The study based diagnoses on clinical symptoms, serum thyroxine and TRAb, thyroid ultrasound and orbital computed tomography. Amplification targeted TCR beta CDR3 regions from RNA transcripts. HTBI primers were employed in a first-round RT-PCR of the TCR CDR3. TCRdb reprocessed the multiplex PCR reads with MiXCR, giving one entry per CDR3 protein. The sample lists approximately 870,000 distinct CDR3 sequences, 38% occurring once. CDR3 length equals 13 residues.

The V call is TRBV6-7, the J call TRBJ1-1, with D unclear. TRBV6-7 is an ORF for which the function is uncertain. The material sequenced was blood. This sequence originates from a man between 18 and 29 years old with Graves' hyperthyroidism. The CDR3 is CASSASRNAEAFV. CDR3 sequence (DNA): TGTGCCAGCAGTGCCTCCAGGAACGCTGAAGCTTTCGTT.